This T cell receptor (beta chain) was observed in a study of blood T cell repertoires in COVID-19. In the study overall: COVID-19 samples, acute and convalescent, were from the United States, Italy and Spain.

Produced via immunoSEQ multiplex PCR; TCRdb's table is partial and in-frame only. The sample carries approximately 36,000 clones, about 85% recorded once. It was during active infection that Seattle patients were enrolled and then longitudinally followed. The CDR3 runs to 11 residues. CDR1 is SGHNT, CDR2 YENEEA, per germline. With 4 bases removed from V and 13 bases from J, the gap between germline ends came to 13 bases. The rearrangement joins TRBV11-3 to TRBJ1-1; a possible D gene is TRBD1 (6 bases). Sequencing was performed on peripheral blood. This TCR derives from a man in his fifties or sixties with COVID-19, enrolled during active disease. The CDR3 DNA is TGTGCCAGCAGCTCTAAGGGGGGGGTTTTCTTT. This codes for CASSSKGGVFF. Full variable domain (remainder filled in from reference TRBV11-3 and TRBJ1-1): EAGVVQSPRYKIIEKKQPVAFWCNPISGHNTLYWYLQNLGQGPELLIRYENEEAVDDSQLPKDRFSAERLKGVDSTLKIQPAELGDSAVYLCASSSKGGVFFGQGTRLTVV.